The rows below give T cell receptor beta chains drawn from one sample of a study of shared clonotypes between healthy human individuals. TCRdb's table, derived via immunoSEQ multiplex PCR, lists solely in-frame clones and lacks some. Of 1.6 million or so clones listed, less than 99% are singletons. Sample: naive CD4+ T cells sorted from blood. Receptor source: a man younger than 40 in good health. Each CDR3 is given without its conserved first and last residue. Part of the rows lack a size; the others show once, few, many or a class for expanded clones.

J | size | V | CDR3
TRBJ1-4 | once | TRBV4-2 | ASSQGGRGPEKLF
TRBJ2-2 | NA | TRBV6-5 | ASTNGGELF
TRBJ1-2 | NA | TRBV28 | ASSLGTHGYT
TRBJ2-2 | NA | TRBV30 | AWSVRQGIDTGELF
TRBJ2-1 | NA | TRBV5-1 | ASTRSSGLYHEQF
TRBJ1-2 | NA | TRBV28 | ASRAQGDYGYT
TRBJ2-2 | once | TRBV23-1 | ASSKGLDNVDPHTGELF
TRBJ2-2 | NA | TRBV5-1 | ASSFRLAGGAGELF
TRBJ2-1 | NA | TRBV5-1 | ASSFRATDNEQF
TRBJ2-3 | NA | TRBV9 | ASSVVSSAGSDTQY
TRBJ2-1 | NA | TRBV6-1 | ATKTSGSSYNEQF
TRBJ1-5 | NA | TRBV19 | ASNPIGGQGGQPQH
TRBJ1-4 | NA | TRBV7-2 | ASSSVPTTNEKLF
TRBJ1-5 | NA | TRBV19 | ASSTGDRGSQPQH
TRBJ2-3 | NA | TRBV5-1 | ASSVLLGTDTQY
TRBJ1-2 | NA | TRBV19 | ASSSSGRYGYT
TRBJ2-5 | once | TRBV28 | ASSSKGQLLLQETQY
TRBJ2-3 | once | TRBV30 | AWSVMTGPHTQY
TRBJ1-5 | NA | TRBV14 | ASSPGHSNQPQH
TRBJ1-1 | NA | TRBV7-2 | ASSLVLGTEAF
TRBJ2-1 | NA | TRBV9 | ASSVGGLYNEQF
TRBJ2-2 | NA | TRBV5-4 | ASSLVGTGVTGELF
TRBJ1-2 | NA | TRBV28 | ASSLLSRYGYT
TRBJ1-4 | NA | TRBV29-1 | SADRAGDEKLF
TRBJ2-1 | NA | TRBV18 | ASSPLQLASYNEQF
TRBJ2-7 | NA | TRBV7-2 | ASSRLAGGALYEQY
TRBJ2-1 | NA | TRBV27 | ASSFTGLAGGYYNEQF
TRBJ2-7 | NA | TRBV5-1 | ASSLDQGEDEQY
TRBJ2-1 | NA | TRBV11-2 | ASSLGRLAGPHNEQF
TRBJ1-4 | NA | TRBV29-1 | SVEPRRDEKLF
TRBJ2-1 | NA | TRBV4-3 | ASSRNQGPYNEQF
TRBJ2-1 | NA | TRBV18 | ASSRDRSSYNEQF
TRBJ2-5 | NA | TRBV9 | ASSVAASGREGQETQY
TRBJ2-7 | NA | TRBV5-5 | ASSRTGTEGLEQY
TRBJ2-1 | NA | TRBV5-1 | ASSLEGGPNEQF
TRBJ2-5 | NA | TRBV10-3 | AISAGTGAQETQY
TRBJ2-7 | NA | TRBV5-4 | ASSSSSGSYEQY
TRBJ2-7 | NA | TRBV7-3 | ASSLGLAQPYEQY
TRBJ2-5 | NA | TRBV11-2 | ASSLIGSGGGETQY
TRBJ2-1 | NA | TRBV6-4 | ASSEGSGRVNEQF
TRBJ2-2 | NA | TRBV5-4 | ASSLAGTANPGELF
TRBJ2-7 | NA | TRBV14 | ASSQSITAYEQY
TRBJ2-1 | NA | TRBV5-1 | ASSPHPGLAYNEQF
TRBJ1-1 | once | TRBV6-1 | ASSGGTNTEAF
TRBJ2-6 | NA | TRBV5-6 | ASSLGPRRA
TRBJ1-2 | NA | TRBV18 | ASSPYPDPGYT
TRBJ1-5 | NA | TRBV7-2 | ASSLGPGHYQPQH
TRBJ1-2 | NA | TRBV7-2 | ASSSAGNPIRGYT
TRBJ2-1 | NA | TRBV28 | ASSADRDREINEQF
TRBJ2-6 | once | TRBV28 | ASSSGGRLSGANVLT